A selection of T cell receptor beta chains follows, all from one sample in a study of vaccination effects on CD4 cells after COVID-19. Their antigens remain unidentified. Here immunoSEQ multiplex PCR was the method, and the copy in TCRdb shows in-frame clones only, minus some. The profile shows tens of thousands of clones, approximately 82% of them singletons. Sequenced here: CD4+ T cells from PBMCs cultured with HCoV-NL63 spike peptides, sampled after COVID-19 vaccination. The receptors here all came from a human donor who received a COVID-19 vaccine. Some clones in this sample may be carry-over from other donors' samples. CDR3s include the opening cysteine and the closing phenylalanine or tryptophan. A D gene is named only where the DNA matches it firmly. Where a row states a size, it is once, few, many or the class of an expanded clone; other rows omit it.

clone size: NA
V gene: TRBV6-2/TRBV6-3
J gene: TRBJ1-1
D gene: TRBD1
CDR3 DNA: TGTGCCAGCAGTTACGGGGACAGGGAGGCGGAAGCTTTCTTT
CDR3 protein: CASSYGDREAEAFF

clone size: NA
V gene: TRBV5-1
J gene: TRBJ2-5
D gene: NA
CDR3 DNA: TGCGCCAGCAGCTTGGCCCGAAGGGAGACCCAGTACTTC
CDR3 protein: CASSLARRETQYF

clone size: NA
V gene: TRBV14
J gene: TRBJ1-5
D gene: NA
CDR3 DNA: TGTGCCAGCAGCCAAGGGGGCGTAGGTCAGCCCCAGCATTTT
CDR3 protein: CASSQGGVGQPQHF

clone size: NA
V gene: TRBV7-8
J gene: TRBJ2-6
D gene: NA
CDR3 DNA: TGTGCCAGCAGAAGCTCTGGGGCCAACGTCCTGACTTTC
CDR3 protein: CASRSSGANVLTF

clone size: NA
V gene: TRBV7-3
J gene: TRBJ2-1
D gene: NA
CDR3 DNA: TGTGCCAGCAGCCTGGGACATAAAGATGAGCAGTTCTTC
CDR3 protein: CASSLGHKDEQFF

clone size: NA
V gene: TRBV24-1
J gene: TRBJ1-1
D gene: NA
CDR3 DNA: TGTGCCACCACCACCTTGAGGGGCAAGGTCACTGAAGCTTTCTTT
CDR3 protein: CATTTLRGKVTEAFF

clone size: NA
V gene: TRBV18
J gene: TRBJ2-3
D gene: TRBD1
CDR3 DNA: TGTGCCAGCTCAACAGGGGGCGCGGATACGCAGTATTTT
CDR3 protein: CASSTGGADTQYF

clone size: once
V gene: TRBV18
J gene: TRBJ1-1
D gene: NA
CDR3 DNA: TGTGCCAGCTCACCACTAGGGGGGCGCATCACTGAAGCTTTCTTT
CDR3 protein: CASSPLGGRITEAFF

clone size: NA
V gene: TRBV15
J gene: TRBJ2-5
D gene: TRBD1
CDR3 DNA: TGTGCCACCGGCCGGGACAGCCAAGAGACCCAGTACTTC
CDR3 protein: CATGRDSQETQYF

clone size: NA
V gene: TRBV2
J gene: TRBJ2-2
D gene: NA
CDR3 DNA: TGTGCCAGCAGTGAACTTTCGACCGGGGAGCTGTTTTTT
CDR3 protein: CASSELSTGELFF

clone size: NA
V gene: TRBV6-5
J gene: TRBJ1-4
D gene: NA
CDR3 DNA: TGTGCCAGCAGTCCCCAAGAACGTGGTGAAAAACTGTTTTTT
CDR3 protein: CASSPQERGEKLFF

clone size: NA
V gene: TRBV5-1
J gene: TRBJ1-6
D gene: TRBD1
CDR3 DNA: TGCGCCAGCAGCTTACCTGACAGGGACCATTCACCCCTCCACTTT
CDR3 protein: CASSLPDRDHSPLHF

clone size: NA
V gene: TRBV2
J gene: TRBJ1-2
D gene: TRBD1
CDR3 DNA: TGTGCCAGCAGCGCAGGGGGCGTCAATGGCTACACCTTC
CDR3 protein: CASSAGGVNGYTF

clone size: NA
V gene: TRBV12-3/TRBV12-4
J gene: TRBJ1-1
D gene: NA
CDR3 DNA: TGTGCCAGCAGTTCAATGGCGCAGACCGAAGCTTTCTTT
CDR3 protein: CASSSMAQTEAFF

clone size: NA
V gene: TRBV7-2
J gene: TRBJ1-3
D gene: NA
CDR3 DNA: TGTGCCAGCCGCCGCCAGAGCTCTGGAAACACCATATATTTT
CDR3 protein: CASRRQSSGNTIYF

clone size: NA
V gene: TRBV25-1
J gene: TRBJ1-4
D gene: TRBD1
CDR3 DNA: TGTGCCAGCAGGCATCAGGGGGCAGGGGAAAAACTGTTTTTT
CDR3 protein: CASRHQGAGEKLFF

clone size: few
V gene: TRBV3-1/TRBV3-2
J gene: TRBJ1-6
D gene: TRBD1
CDR3 DNA: TGTGCCAGCTCCGACAGGGGTGTTTATTCACCCCTCCACTTT
CDR3 protein: CASSDRGVYSPLHF

clone size: NA
V gene: TRBV5-4
J gene: TRBJ2-3
D gene: NA
CDR3 DNA: TGTGCCACCCATACGAGAGGGGATGGTCCGGCAGATACGCAGTATTTT
CDR3 protein: CATHTRGDGPADTQYF

clone size: NA
V gene: TRBV2
J gene: TRBJ2-1
D gene: NA
CDR3 DNA: TGTGCCAGCAGGGGAGGACTACCGAGCTCCTACAATGAGCAGTTCTTC
CDR3 protein: CASRGGLPSSYNEQFF

clone size: NA
V gene: TRBV5-8
J gene: TRBJ2-2
D gene: TRBD2
CDR3 DNA: TGTGCCAGCAGCCCGGGACTAACGAACACCGGGGAGCTGTTTTTT
CDR3 protein: CASSPGLTNTGELFF

clone size: NA
V gene: TRBV5-8
J gene: TRBJ2-2
D gene: NA
CDR3 DNA: TGTGCCAGCAGCCCCACCGGGGAGCTGTTTTTT
CDR3 protein: CASSPTGELFF

clone size: once
V gene: TRBV7-9
J gene: TRBJ2-3
D gene: NA
CDR3 DNA: TGTGCCAGCAGCAAGGGAGCTCTCCATACGCAGTATTTT
CDR3 protein: CASSKGALHTQYF

clone size: few
V gene: TRBV29-1
J gene: TRBJ1-1
D gene: TRBD1
CDR3 DNA: TGCAGCGTAGACAGGGGGAACACTGAAGCTTTCTTT
CDR3 protein: CSVDRGNTEAFF

clone size: NA
V gene: TRBV5-1
J gene: TRBJ1-2
D gene: NA
CDR3 DNA: TGCGCCAGCAGCGGCTCGGCACAGGGTTATGGCTACACCTTC
CDR3 protein: CASSGSAQGYGYTF

clone size: NA
V gene: TRBV12-5
J gene: TRBJ1-4
D gene: NA
CDR3 DNA: TGTGCTAGTGGTAAACAAGGGGGTTTGAAAGAAAAACTGTTTTTT
CDR3 protein: CASGKQGGLKEKLFF

clone size: NA
V gene: TRBV7-2
J gene: TRBJ1-1
D gene: NA
CDR3 DNA: TGTGCCAGCAGCTTAGTGGGGGAAAGCACTGAAGCTTTCTTT
CDR3 protein: CASSLVGESTEAFF

clone size: NA
V gene: TRBV7-2
J gene: TRBJ1-2
D gene: NA
CDR3 DNA: TGTGCCAGCAGCTTAGACCCGAACAGCGGCTACACCTTC
CDR3 protein: CASSLDPNSGYTF

clone size: NA
V gene: TRBV5-1
J gene: TRBJ2-2
D gene: NA
CDR3 DNA: TGCGCCAGCAGATACGACAGTAACACCGGGGAGCTGTTTTTT
CDR3 protein: CASRYDSNTGELFF

clone size: NA
V gene: TRBV24-1
J gene: TRBJ2-3
D gene: NA
CDR3 DNA: TGTGCCACCATGGCGGGAAGTGGCACAGATACGCAGTATTTT
CDR3 protein: CATMAGSGTDTQYF

clone size: NA
V gene: TRBV2
J gene: TRBJ1-6
D gene: TRBD1
CDR3 DNA: TGTGCCGGACAAAACAGGGGTTTGGAATCACCCCTCCACTTT
CDR3 protein: CAGQNRGLESPLHF

clone size: NA
V gene: TRBV24-1
J gene: TRBJ2-3
D gene: NA
CDR3 DNA: TGTGCCACCAGTGAGTCGTCTAGCACAGATACGCAGTATTTT
CDR3 protein: CATSESSSTDTQYF

clone size: NA
V gene: TRBV3-1/TRBV3-2
J gene: TRBJ1-4
D gene: TRBD1
CDR3 DNA: TGTGCCAGCAGCCAAGAAACCGGGACAGGGACTAATGAAAAACTGTTTTTT
CDR3 protein: CASSQETGTGTNEKLFF

clone size: NA
V gene: TRBV4-3
J gene: TRBJ2-3
D gene: TRBD2
CDR3 DNA: TGCGCCAGCAGCCAAGAGGGTCGGCGGGGGGGAGCAGATACGCAGTATTTT
CDR3 protein: CASSQEGRRGGADTQYF

clone size: NA
V gene: TRBV5-8
J gene: TRBJ2-3
D gene: NA
CDR3 DNA: TGTGCCAGCCCAGGAGTTCCAGGGTATCGCACAGATACGCAGTATTTT
CDR3 protein: CASPGVPGYRTDTQYF

clone size: NA
V gene: TRBV28
J gene: TRBJ1-1
D gene: TRBD1
CDR3 DNA: TGTGCCAGCAGGATAACCGGGACAGCGAACACTGAAGCTTTCTTT
CDR3 protein: CASRITGTANTEAFF

clone size: NA
V gene: TRBV28
J gene: TRBJ2-2
D gene: NA
CDR3 DNA: TGTGCTCATCACGGTCCGAACACCGGGGAGCTGTTTTTT
CDR3 protein: CAHHGPNTGELFF

clone size: NA
V gene: TRBV30
J gene: TRBJ1-1
D gene: NA
CDR3 DNA: TGTGCCTGGAGACCATCCCTTAAAGCTGAAGCTTTCTTT
CDR3 protein: CAWRPSLKAEAFF

clone size: NA
V gene: TRBV4-3
J gene: TRBJ2-5
D gene: NA
CDR3 DNA: TGCGCCAGCAGCCAAGAGCGACATGGGGAGACCCAGTACTTC
CDR3 protein: CASSQERHGETQYF

clone size: NA
V gene: TRBV3-1/TRBV3-2
J gene: TRBJ1-2
D gene: TRBD1
CDR3 DNA: TGTGCCAGCAGCCAGAACGACAGGGCAACTAACTATGGCTACACCTTC
CDR3 protein: CASSQNDRATNYGYTF

clone size: NA
V gene: TRBV18
J gene: TRBJ2-1
D gene: NA
CDR3 DNA: TGTGCCAGCTCACCAGCCCAGGGCGGACGAAATGAGCAGTTCTTC
CDR3 protein: CASSPAQGGRNEQFF